The 10 T cell receptor beta chains below all came from one sample that was sequenced in a study of CD4 T cells in relation to SARS-CoV-2 and coronaviruses. Unexposed donor CD4+ T cells date from about 2011-2018, before the COVID-19 pandemic. Repertoires were generated with immunoSEQ multiplex PCR, while TCRdb's copy carries only in-frame clones and drops some. The table lists under 90,000 clones, 90% to 95% of them singletons, with 0.2% to 0.25% in the top ten. The sample consisted of naive CD4+ T cells from PBMCs. The subset here: naive CD4+ T cells isolated by negative enrichment. Receptors originate from a human donor in good health.

A single count supports this clone. The J gene is TRBJ2-7, the V gene TRBV2; 9 bases map to TRBD2. Trimming at V came to 9 bases and at J to 5 bases, leaving 14 bases not matched to a gene. This CDR3 comprises 15 residues. Germline V gives CDR1 SNHLY, CDR2 FYNNEI. CDR3 nucleotide sequence: TGTGCCAGGGGGGCTATAGCGGGAGTTGCGCACGAGCAGTACTTC. The encoded protein is CARGAIAGVAHEQYF.

The chain is built from TRBV6-5 and TRBJ1-2; D uncertain. The V and J ends lost 7 bases and 0 bases respectively, with 9 bases between them. Germline V gives CDR1 MNHEY, CDR2 SVGAGI. The CDR3 length is 13 residues. The CDR3, as DNA: TGTGCCAGCACCCGGGCTGCTAACTATGGCTACACCTTC. Translating gives CASTRAANYGYTF.

The chain uses TRBV5-1 and TRBJ2-5; TRBD2 matches at 14 bases. J was trimmed by 0 bases and V by 7 bases; bases with no gene match: 11. This CDR3 has 18 amino acids. Germline V lookup: CDR1 SGHRS, CDR2 YFSETQ. The CDR3, as DNA: TGCGCCAGCGGAAGGGGGGGACTAGCGGGGGAAAACCAAGAGACCCAGTACTTC. It is translated as CASGRGGLAGENQETQYF.

The chain recombines TRBV5-4 with TRBJ2-1, with a tentative D call TRBD2 (6 bases). The length of the CDR3 is 15 residues. Germline V gives CDR1 SGHNT, CDR2 YYREEE (reference sequence). With 5 bases removed from V and 4 bases from J, the gap between germline ends came to 16 bases. The CDR3 region is CASRSAGLDYNEQFF. The CDR3 coding sequence is TGTGCCAGCAGATCCGCGGGGCTAGATTACAATGAGCAGTTCTTC.

This chain connects TRBV5-1 to TRBJ2-7; TRBD2 might be the D (5 bases). The germline CDR1 and CDR2 sequences are SGHRS and YFSETQ. The V and J ends lost 4 bases and 1 base respectively, with 18 bases between them. This CDR3 has 16 amino acids. The CDR3 loop reads CASSPGGSIRSYEQYF. The CDR3 DNA reads as TGCGCCAGCAGCCCCGGAGGCTCTATCCGATCCTACGAGCAGTACTTC.

The CDR3 region is CASSTSPSNEQFF. CDR3 nucleotides: TGCGCCAGCTCGACTAGCCCCTCCAATGAGCAGTTCTTC. V is TRBV10-1 and J is TRBJ2-1; TRBD2 aligns across 7 bases. CDR1 is WNHNN and CDR2 is SYGVQD in the germline V gene (reference sequence). The CDR3 extends over 13 amino acids. Unmatched junction bases numbered 7, after V lost 8 bases and J lost 6 bases.

The chain links TRBV15 to TRBJ2-7; 10 bases are shared with TRBD1. Trimming cost V 2 bases and J 3 bases; bases outside gene matches: 10. This CDR3 has 17 amino acids. The germline V gene has CDR1 LNHNV and CDR2 YYDKDF (reference sequence). CDR3 bases: TGTGCCACCAGCAGACACTTACCCGGGACAGGGGTCTACGAGCAGTACTTC. Protein product: CATSRHLPGTGVYEQYF.

This clone showed up just once. The chain recombines TRBV15 with TRBJ2-1; 8 bases map to TRBD2. This CDR3 is built from 15 residues. The V and J ends lost 0 bases and 12 bases, in that order; junction bases with no gene match: 10. Looked up from germline, CDR1 is LNHNV and CDR2 is YYDKDF (reference sequence). Here the CDR3 DNA reads TGTGCCACCAGCAGAGATCTGGGACTAGGAGATTGGCAGTTCTTC. Residues: CATSRDLGLGDWQFF.

CDR3 in amino acids: CAIRKDRGRETQYF. The CDR3 nucleotides are TGTGCCATCAGGAAGGACAGGGGAAGAGAGACCCAGTACTTC. The chain employs TRBV10-3 and TRBJ2-5, with TRBD1 matching over 9 bases. The CDR3 sequence is 14 residues long. V lost 6 bases and J lost 4; bases outside the gene matches: 6. Looked up from germline, CDR1 is ENHRY and CDR2 is SYGVKD.

V and J are TRBV7-2 and TRBJ2-1; possible D gene TRBD2, 5 bases. This CDR3 comprises 16 residues. Trimming removed 1 base at V and 3 bases at J, with 13 bases between. Germline V gene data show CDR1 as SGHTA and CDR2 as FQGNSA. In DNA, the CDR3 is TGTGCCAGCAGCTTAGAGTTGCGGACTTACTACAATGAGCAGTTCTTC. Residues: CASSLELRTYYNEQFF.